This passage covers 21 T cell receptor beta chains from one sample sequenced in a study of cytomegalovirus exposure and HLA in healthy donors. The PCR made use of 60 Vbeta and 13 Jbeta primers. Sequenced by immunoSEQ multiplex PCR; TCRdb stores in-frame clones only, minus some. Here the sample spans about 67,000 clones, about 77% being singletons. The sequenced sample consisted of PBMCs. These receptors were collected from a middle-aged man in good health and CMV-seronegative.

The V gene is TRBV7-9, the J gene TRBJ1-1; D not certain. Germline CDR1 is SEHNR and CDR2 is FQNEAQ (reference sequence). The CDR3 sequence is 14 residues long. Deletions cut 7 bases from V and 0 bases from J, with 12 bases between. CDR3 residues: CASIYSVMNTEAFF. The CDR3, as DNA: TGTGCCAGCATTTACAGTGTTATGAACACTGAAGCTTTCTTT.

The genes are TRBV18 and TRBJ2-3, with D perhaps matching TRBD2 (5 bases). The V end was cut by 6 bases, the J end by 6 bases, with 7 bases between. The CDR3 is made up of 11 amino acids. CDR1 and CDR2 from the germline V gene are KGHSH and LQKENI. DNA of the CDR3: TGTGCCAGCTCCCCGGGGGATACGCAGTATTTT. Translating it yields CASSPGDTQYF.

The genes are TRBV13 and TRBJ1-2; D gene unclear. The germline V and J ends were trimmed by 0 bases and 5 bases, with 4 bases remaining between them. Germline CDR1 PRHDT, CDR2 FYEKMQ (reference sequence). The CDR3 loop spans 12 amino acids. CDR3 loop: CASSLGEYGYTF. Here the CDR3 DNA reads TGTGCCAGCAGCTTAGGGGAGTATGGCTACACCTTC.

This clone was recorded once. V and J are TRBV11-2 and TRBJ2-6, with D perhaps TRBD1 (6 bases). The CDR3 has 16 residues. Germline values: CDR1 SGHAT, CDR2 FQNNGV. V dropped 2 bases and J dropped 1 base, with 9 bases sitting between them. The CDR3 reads CASSLIQGSGANVLTF. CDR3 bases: TGTGCCAGCAGCTTAATACAGGGATCTGGGGCCAACGTCCTGACTTTC.

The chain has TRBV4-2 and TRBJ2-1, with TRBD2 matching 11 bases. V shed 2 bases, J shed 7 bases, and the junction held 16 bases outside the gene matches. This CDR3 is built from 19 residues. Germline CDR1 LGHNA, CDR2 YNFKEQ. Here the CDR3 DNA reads TGTGCCAGCAGCCAAATGGGGGAGAGTAGCGGGGGGGCTTTGAATGAGCAGTTCTTC. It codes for CASSQMGESSGGALNEQFF.

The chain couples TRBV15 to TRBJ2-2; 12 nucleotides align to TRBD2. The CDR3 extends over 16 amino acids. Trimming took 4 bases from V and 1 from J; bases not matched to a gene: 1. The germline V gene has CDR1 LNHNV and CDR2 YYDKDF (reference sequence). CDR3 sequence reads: CATSTSGRVNTGELFF. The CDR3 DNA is TGTGCCACCAGCACTAGCGGGAGGGTGAACACCGGGGAGCTGTTTTTT.

DNA for the CDR3: TGTGCCAGCACTAGTCAGGGGCTCGCCGGGGAGCTGTTTTTT. It yields the protein CASTSQGLAGELFF. V gene TRBV2 combines with J gene TRBJ2-2; perhaps TRBD1 as D (6 bases). From germline, CDR1 is SNHLY and CDR2 FYNNEI. The CDR3 has 14 residues. V was shortened by 7 bases and J by 6 bases, with 15 bases between the two germline ends.

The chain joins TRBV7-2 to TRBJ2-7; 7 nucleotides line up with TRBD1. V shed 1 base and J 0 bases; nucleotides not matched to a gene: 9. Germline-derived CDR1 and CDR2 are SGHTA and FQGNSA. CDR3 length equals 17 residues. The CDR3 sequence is CASSLVGRGQFSYEQYF. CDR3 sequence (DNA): TGTGCCAGCAGCTTAGTCGGTCGGGGACAGTTCTCCTACGAGCAGTACTTC. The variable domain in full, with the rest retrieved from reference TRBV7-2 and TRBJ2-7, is GAGVSQSPSNKVTEKGKDVELRCDPISGHTALYWYRQSLGQGLEFLIYFQGNSAPDKSGLPSDRFSAERTGGSVSTLTIQRTQQEDSAVYLCASSLVGRGQFSYEQYFGPGTRLTVT.

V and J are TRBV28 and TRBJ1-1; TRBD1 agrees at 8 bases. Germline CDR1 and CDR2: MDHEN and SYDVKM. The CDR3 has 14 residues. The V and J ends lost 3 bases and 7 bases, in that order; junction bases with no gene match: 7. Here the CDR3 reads CASSFEWTGIEAFF. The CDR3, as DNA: TGTGCCAGCAGTTTTGAGTGGACAGGGATTGAAGCTTTCTTT. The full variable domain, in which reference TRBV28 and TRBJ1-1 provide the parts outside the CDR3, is DVKVTQSSRYLVKRTGEKVFLECVQDMDHENMFWYRQDPGLGLRLIYFSYDVKMKEKGDIPEGYSVSREKKERFSLILESASTNQTSMYLCASSFEWTGIEAFFGQGTRLTVV.

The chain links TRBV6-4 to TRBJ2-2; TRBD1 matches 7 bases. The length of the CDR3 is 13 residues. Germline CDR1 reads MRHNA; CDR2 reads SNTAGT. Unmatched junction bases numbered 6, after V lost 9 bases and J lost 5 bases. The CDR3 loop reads CASSIQGTGELFF. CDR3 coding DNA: TGTGCCAGTTCAATACAGGGGACCGGGGAGCTGTTTTTT.

The CDR3 region has the DNA TGTGCCAGTAGTATAGATACTCCGGGGGAGACCCAGTACTTC. This translates into CASSIDTPGETQYF. The chain is built from TRBV19 and TRBJ2-5; D may be TRBD2 (5 bases). CDR1 and CDR2 from the germline V gene are LNHDA and SQIVND (reference sequence). Trimming took 0 bases from V and 5 from J, leaving 10 bases between them. The CDR3 loop spans 14 amino acids.

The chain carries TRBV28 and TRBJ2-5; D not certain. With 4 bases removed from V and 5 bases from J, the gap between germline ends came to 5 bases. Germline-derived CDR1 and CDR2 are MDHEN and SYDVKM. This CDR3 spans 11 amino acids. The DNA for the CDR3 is TGTGCCAGCAGTTACGGGGAGACCCAGTACTTC. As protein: CASSYGETQYF.

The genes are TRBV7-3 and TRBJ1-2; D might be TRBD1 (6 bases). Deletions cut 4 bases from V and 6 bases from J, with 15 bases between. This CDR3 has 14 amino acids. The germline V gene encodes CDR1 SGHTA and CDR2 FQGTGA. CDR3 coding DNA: TGTGCCAGCAGCTCCCGGGGGGGGCTCGATGGCTACACCTTC. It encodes CASSSRGGLDGYTF.

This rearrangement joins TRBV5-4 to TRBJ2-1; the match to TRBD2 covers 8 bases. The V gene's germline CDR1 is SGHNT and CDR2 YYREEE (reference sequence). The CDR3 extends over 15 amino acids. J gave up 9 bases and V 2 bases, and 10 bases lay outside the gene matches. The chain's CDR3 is CASSFLAPGGSEQFF. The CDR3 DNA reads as TGTGCCAGCAGCTTTTTAGCGCCGGGGGGGAGTGAGCAGTTCTTC.

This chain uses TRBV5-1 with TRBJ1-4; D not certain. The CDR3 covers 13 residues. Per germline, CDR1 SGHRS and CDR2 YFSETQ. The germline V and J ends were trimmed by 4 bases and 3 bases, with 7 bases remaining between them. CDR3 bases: TGCGCCAGCAGCCCGGTATCTAATGAAAAACTGTTTTTT. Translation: CASSPVSNEKLFF.

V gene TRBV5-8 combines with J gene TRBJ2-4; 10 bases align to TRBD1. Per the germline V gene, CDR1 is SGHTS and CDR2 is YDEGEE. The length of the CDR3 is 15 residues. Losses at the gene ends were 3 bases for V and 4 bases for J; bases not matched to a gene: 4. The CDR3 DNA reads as TGTGCCAGCAGCTCGGGACAGGGGAATAAAAACATTCAGTACTTC. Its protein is CASSSGQGNKNIQYF.

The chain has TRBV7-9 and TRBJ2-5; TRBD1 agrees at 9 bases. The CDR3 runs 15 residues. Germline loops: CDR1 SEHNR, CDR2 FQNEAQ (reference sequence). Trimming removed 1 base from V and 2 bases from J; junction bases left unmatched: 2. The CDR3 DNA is TGTGCCAGCAGCTTAGGGACAGGGGATCAAGAGACCCAGTACTTC. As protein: CASSLGTGDQETQYF.

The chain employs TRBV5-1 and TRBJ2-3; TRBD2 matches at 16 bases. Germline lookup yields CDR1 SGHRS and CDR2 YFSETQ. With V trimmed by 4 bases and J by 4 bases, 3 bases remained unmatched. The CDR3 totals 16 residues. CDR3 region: CASSPGTSGRADTQYF. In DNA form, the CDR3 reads TGCGCCAGCAGCCCCGGGACTAGCGGGAGGGCAGATACGCAGTATTTT.

For the CDR3, the DNA is TGCGCCAGCAGCTTGCCCGGGACAGGTGGTAATTCACCCCTCCACTTT. Translating it yields CASSLPGTGGNSPLHF. J is TRBJ1-6 and V is TRBV5-1; TRBD1 matches at 8 bases. The V gene end was trimmed by 1 base and the J gene end by 6 bases; junction bases not matched to a gene: 6. The CDR3 is 16 amino acids. Germline V gene data show CDR1 as SGHRS and CDR2 as YFSETQ. Variable domain in full (rest from reference TRBV5-1 and TRBJ1-6): KAGVTQTPRYLIKTRGQQVTLSCSPISGHRSVSWYQQTPGQGLQFLFEYFSETQRNKGNFPGRFSGRQFSNSRSEMNVSTLELGDSALYLCASSLPGTGGNSPLHFGNGTRLTVT.

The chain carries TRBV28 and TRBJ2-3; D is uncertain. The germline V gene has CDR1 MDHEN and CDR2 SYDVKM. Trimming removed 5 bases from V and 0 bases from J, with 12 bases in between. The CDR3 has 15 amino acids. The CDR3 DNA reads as TGTGCCAGCAGTCCCACAGCTTTCAGCACAGATACGCAGTATTTT. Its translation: CASSPTAFSTDTQYF. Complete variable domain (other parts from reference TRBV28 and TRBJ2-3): DVKVTQSSRYLVKRTGEKVFLECVQDMDHENMFWYRQDPGLGLRLIYFSYDVKMKEKGDIPEGYSVSREKKERFSLILESASTNQTSMYLCASSPTAFSTDTQYFGPGTRLTVL.

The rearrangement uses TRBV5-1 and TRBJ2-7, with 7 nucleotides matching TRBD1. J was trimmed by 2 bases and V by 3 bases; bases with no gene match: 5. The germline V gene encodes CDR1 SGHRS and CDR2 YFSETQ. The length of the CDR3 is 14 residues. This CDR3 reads CASSSQGPTYEQYF. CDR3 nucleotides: TGCGCCAGCAGCTCACAGGGGCCGACCTACGAGCAGTACTTC.